Detailed here is one T cell receptor (beta chain). These data are taken from a study of blood T cell repertoires in COVID-19. Overall study: Sites in the United States, Italy and Spain provided acute and convalescent COVID-19 samples. Nucleic acid was either cDNA or gDNA, and it came from T cells, B-cell-depleted T cells, or PBMCs.

Generated by immunoSEQ multiplex PCR, the TCRdb table keeps only in-frame clones and is missing some. There are about 210,000 clones in the sample; more than 70% occur only once, and around 8.9% lies in the top ten. This CDR3 has 12 amino acids. Deletions cut 5 bases from V and 5 bases from J, with 11 bases between. Germline assignment: CDR1 SQVTM and CDR2 ANQGSEA. The rearrangement joins TRBV29-1 to TRBJ2-3; D might be TRBD2 (5 bases). This clonotype was sampled from a young woman who had recovered from COVID-19. Sequenced: PBMCs or T cells enriched from blood (not recorded which). The CDR3 coding sequence is TGCAGCGTTAGTGCGGGTTTAGATACGCAGTATTTT. This sequence encodes CSVSAGLDTQYF.